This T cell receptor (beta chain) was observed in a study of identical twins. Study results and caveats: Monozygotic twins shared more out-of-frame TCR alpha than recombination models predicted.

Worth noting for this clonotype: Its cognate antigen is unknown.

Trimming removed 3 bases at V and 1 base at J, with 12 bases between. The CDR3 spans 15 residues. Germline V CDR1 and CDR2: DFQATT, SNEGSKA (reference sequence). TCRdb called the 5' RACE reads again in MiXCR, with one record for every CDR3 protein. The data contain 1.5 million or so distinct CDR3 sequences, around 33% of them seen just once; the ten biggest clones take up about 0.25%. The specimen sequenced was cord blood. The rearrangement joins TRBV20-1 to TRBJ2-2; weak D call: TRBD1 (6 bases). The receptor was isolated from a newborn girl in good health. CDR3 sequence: CSARSTGQNTGELFF. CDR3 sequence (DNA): TGCAGTGCTAGGTCTACGGGACAGAACACCGGGGAGCTGTTTTTT.